The rows below give T cell receptor beta chains drawn from one sample of a study of human T cells and chemical hapten exposure. TCRdb passed the RACE reads through MiXCR, listing each CDR3 protein once. Of about 380,000 distinct CDR3 sequences listed, approximately 5% are singletons. The sample consisted of whole blood, taken in connection with sensitization to the hapten diphenylcyclopropenone (DPC). These receptors all stem from a woman between 45 and 65 years old with alopecia areata. Some clones in this sample may be carry-over from other donors' samples. The CDR3 runs from the conserved cysteine through the conserved F or W. A D gene is named only where the DNA matches it firmly. Only some rows state a clone size, as once, few, many or a class for expanded clones.

TRBD1	TRBV7-9	many	TRBJ1-4	CASSPPGQGGSGEKLFF	TGTGCCAGCAGCCCCCCGGGACAGGGGGGAAGCGGTGAAAAACTGTTTTTT
.	TRBV28	many	TRBJ1-5	CASTFAGYNQPQHF	TGTGCCAGCACCTTCGCAGGGTACAATCAGCCCCAGCATTTT
.	TRBV5-4	few	TRBJ2-3	CASRNQRGSTDTQYF	TGTGCCAGCCGAAACCAGAGGGGGAGCACAGATACGCAGTATTTT
.	TRBV5-4	many	TRBJ2-1	CASSGPPANSYNEQFF	TGTGCCAGCAGCGGGCCCCCTGCAAACTCCTACAATGAGCAGTTCTTC
TRBD2	TRBV2	few	TRBJ2-3	CASRIAGYTDTQYF	TGTGCCAGCAGGATAGCGGGGTACACAGATACGCAGTATTTT
.	TRBV6-6	many	TRBJ2-2	CASSYSSTNTGELFF	TGTGCCAGCAGTTACTCGAGTACAAACACCGGGGAGCTGTTTTTT
TRBD2	TRBV10-2	few	TRBJ2-3	CASLRLAGGTDTQYF	TGCGCCAGCTTACGACTAGCGGGGGGTACAGATACGCAGTATTTT
.	TRBV4-1	many	TRBJ1-4	CASSYTLPGGVVEKLFF	TGCGCCAGCAGCTATACATTACCGGGCGGCGTGGTTGAAAAACTGTTTTTT
.	TRBV20-1	many	TRBJ1-6	CSAKGPNSPLHF	TGCAGTGCTAAGGGACCCAATTCACCCCTCCACTTT
.	TRBV20-1	.	TRBJ1-5	CSGGEGNQPQHF	TGCAGTGGAGGGGAGGGGAATCAGCCCCAGCATTTT
TRBD1	TRBV14	.	TRBJ1-2	CASSHGQGFYYGYTF	TGTGCCAGCAGCCATGGACAGGGATTTTACTATGGCTACACCTTC
.	TRBV6-5	many	TRBJ2-1	CASSFGPPYNEQFF	TGTGCCAGCAGCTTCGGACCACCCTACAATGAGCAGTTCTTC
.	TRBV12-3/TRBV12-4	.	TRBJ2-1	CASSLLTPNNEQFF	TGTGCCAGCAGTTTATTAACTCCCAACAATGAGCAGTTCTTC
.	TRBV27	many	TRBJ2-5	CASSDRRYQETQYF	TGTGCCAGCAGCGACAGGAGATACCAAGAGACCCAGTACTTC
.	TRBV7-2	many	TRBJ2-3	CASSLPGTDTQYF	TGTGCCAGCAGCTTACCGGGCACAGATACGCAGTATTTT
.	TRBV6-5	few	TRBJ2-4	CASSLNGGKNIQYF	TGTGCCAGCAGTCTCAACGGCGGCAAAAACATTCAGTACTTC
.	TRBV12-3/TRBV12-4	once	TRBJ2-1	CASSAENERFF	TGTGCCAGCAGTGCTGAGAATGAGCGGTTCTTC
.	TRBV5-1	.	TRBJ2-7	CASSSGPGSDEQYF	TGCGCCAGCAGCTCCGGACCGGGTTCCGACGAGCAGTACTTC
.	TRBV7-9	few	TRBJ2-6	CASSSDPPGANVLTF	TGTGCCAGCAGCTCTGACCCGCCTGGGGCCAACGTCCTGACTTTC
TRBD2	TRBV12-3/TRBV12-4	many	TRBJ2-3	CASRLAGAHTDTQYF	TGTGCCAGCCGACTAGCGGGGGCACACACAGATACGCAGTATTTT
.	TRBV29-1	many	TRBJ1-1	CSVVESSTEAFF	TGCAGCGTTGTTGAGTCGTCGACTGAAGCTTTCTTT
TRBD1	TRBV7-2	many	TRBJ1-2	CASSYRTGEAYGYTF	TGTGCCAGCAGCTACCGGACAGGGGAGGCCTATGGCTACACCTTC
.	TRBV7-9	few	TRBJ1-1	CASSVEGDYTEAFF	TGTGCCAGCTCGGTCGAGGGGGATTACACTGAAGCTTTCTTT
.	TRBV9	few	TRBJ2-5	CASSVADSQETQYF	TGTGCCAGCAGCGTAGCGGACAGCCAAGAGACCCAGTACTTC
.	TRBV6-5	many	TRBJ1-5	CASSYSYPGKEPQHF	TGTGCCAGCAGTTACTCTTACCCGGGGAAAGAGCCCCAGCATTTT